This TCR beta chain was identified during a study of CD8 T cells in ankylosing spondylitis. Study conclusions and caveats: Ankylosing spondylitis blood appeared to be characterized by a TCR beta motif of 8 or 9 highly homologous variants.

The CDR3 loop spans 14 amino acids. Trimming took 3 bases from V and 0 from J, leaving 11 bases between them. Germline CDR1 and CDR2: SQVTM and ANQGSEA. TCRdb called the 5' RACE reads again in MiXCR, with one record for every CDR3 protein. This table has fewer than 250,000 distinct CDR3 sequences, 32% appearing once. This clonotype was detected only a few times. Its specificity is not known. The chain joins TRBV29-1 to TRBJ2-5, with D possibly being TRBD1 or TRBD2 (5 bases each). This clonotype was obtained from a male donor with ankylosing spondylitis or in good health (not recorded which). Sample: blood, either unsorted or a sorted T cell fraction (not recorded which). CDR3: CSVDRQTNQETQYF. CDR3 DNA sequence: TGCAGCGTTGACCGACAGACTAACCAAGAGACCCAGTACTTC. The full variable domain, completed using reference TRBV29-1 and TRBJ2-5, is SAVISQKPSRDICQRGTSLTIQCQVDSQVTMMFWYRQQPGQSLTLIATANQGSEATYESGFVIDKFPISRPNLTFSTLTVSNMSPEDSSIYLCSVDRQTNQETQYFGPGTRLLVL.